The 24 T cell receptor beta chains reported below all come from one sample, sequenced in a study of T cells after posttransplantation cyclophosphamide. This table comes from immunoSEQ multiplex PCR, and its TCRdb copy is limited to in-frame clones, with some not included. This table holds some 21,000 clones, roughly 98% found once. The source material was naive CD8+ T cells sorted from PBMCs. These receptors originate from a man in his forties in good health, CMV-negative, and a related stem cell transplant donor.

The CDR3 sequence is CASSGDRGGEETQYF. In nucleotides, the CDR3 is TGTGCCAGCAGTGGGGACAGGGGAGGAGAAGAGACCCAGTACTTC. This sequence joins TRBV28 and TRBJ2-5; 10 nucleotides align to TRBD1. The CDR3 loop spans 15 amino acids. Trimming cost V 5 bases and J 3 bases; bases outside gene matches: 6. Germline V CDR1 and CDR2: MDHEN, SYDVKM.

The chain combines TRBV27 with TRBJ1-5, with a possible D match to TRBD1 (6 bases). Germline CDR1 reads MNHEY; CDR2 reads SMNVEV (reference sequence). The CDR3 runs to 13 residues. V was cut by 7 bases and J by 7 bases, with 14 bases left in between. In nucleotides, the CDR3 is TGTGCCAGCACCTCCAGCAGGGGACAGCCCCAGCATTTT. Protein sequence: CASTSSRGQPQHF.

This chain connects TRBV27 to TRBJ2-1; 15 bases are shared with TRBD2. With 5 bases clipped from V and 2 bases from J, the junction kept 7 bases outside the gene matches. The length of the CDR3 is 18 residues. The germline CDR1 and CDR2 sequences are MNHEY and SMNVEV (reference sequence). The CDR3 bases are TGTGCCAGCAGTGCGGGACTAGCGGGAGGTCGGGCCTACAATGAGCAGTTCTTC. This encodes CASSAGLAGGRAYNEQFF.

The gene calls are TRBV11-2 and TRBJ2-7; 8 positions match TRBD2. The V and J ends lost 1 base and 4 bases, in that order; junction bases with no gene match: 6. Per the germline V gene, CDR1 is SGHAT and CDR2 is FQNNGV. CDR3 length: 15 residues. In DNA form, the CDR3 reads TGTGCCAGCAGCTTAGGTCCGGGGGGGGGATACGAGCAGTACTTC. It translates to CASSLGPGGGYEQYF.

The chain has TRBV10-3 and TRBJ1-5; 9 positions match TRBD1. This CDR3 comprises 14 residues. Germline-derived CDR1 and CDR2 are ENHRY and SYGVKD. Germline trimming cut 6 bases from V and 7 bases from J; bases unmatched to any gene: 7. CDR3 sequence: CAISPGTGKQPQHF. As DNA, the CDR3 is TGTGCCATCAGCCCCGGGACAGGGAAACAGCCCCAGCATTTT.

The rearrangement uses TRBV5-5 and TRBJ2-1; 9 positions match TRBD2. Germline V gives CDR1 SGHKS, CDR2 YYEKEE (reference sequence). The CDR3 consists of 15 residues. Trimming removed 0 bases from V and 4 bases from J; junction bases left unmatched: 2. CDR3 sequence: CASSLGLAVYNEQFF. DNA for the CDR3: TGTGCCAGCAGCTTGGGACTAGCGGTGTACAATGAGCAGTTCTTC. The full variable domain, in which reference TRBV5-5 and TRBJ2-1 provide the parts outside the CDR3, is DAGVTQSPTHLIKTRGQQVTLRCSPISGHKSVSWYQQVLGQGPQFIFQYYEKEERGRGNFPDRFSARQFPNYSSELNVNALLLGDSALYLCASSLGLAVYNEQFFGPGTRLTVL.

The chain employs TRBV27 and TRBJ1-4, with D tentatively TRBD1 (5 bases). This CDR3 spans 17 amino acids. Trimming took off 6 bases at V and 4 bases at J, with 21 bases between the two ends. In germline, CDR1 is MNHEY, CDR2 SMNVEV (reference sequence). The CDR3 loop is CASRQGGARFYNEKLFF. In nucleotides, the CDR3 is TGTGCCAGCAGGCAGGGTGGGGCCCGCTTCTATAATGAAAAACTGTTTTTT.

This chain joins TRBV6-6 and TRBJ1-2; TRBD1 agrees at 8 bases. Trimming took 2 bases from V and 1 from J; bases not matched to a gene: 3. Germline V CDR1 and CDR2: MNHNY, SVGAGI (reference sequence). This CDR3 is built from 15 residues. The DNA of the CDR3 is TGTGCCAGCAGTTACCGGACAGGGAATAACTATGGCTACACCTTC. Translation: CASSYRTGNNYGYTF.

The V and J genes are TRBV5-1 and TRBJ2-7, with no clear D. CDR3 length: 12 residues. Deletions cut 4 bases from V and 2 bases from J, with 7 bases between. Germline V gene lookup returns CDR1 SGHRS and CDR2 YFSETQ. In nucleotides, the CDR3 is TGCGCCAGCAGCGCAGGTACCTACGAGCAGTACTTC. Translation gives CASSAGTYEQYF.

This clone was observed once. The germline gene is not matched at one end of the junction; a read error may be the cause. The chain links TRBV28 to TRBJ2-7, with D unresolved. The CDR3 has 14 residues. Germline loops: CDR1 MDHEN, CDR2 SYDVKM. CDR3 in DNA: TGTACCAGCAGTTTAGGGCAGATAGCCTACGAGCAGTACTTC. This encodes CTSSLGQIAYEQYF.

The chain employs TRBV4-3 and TRBJ2-3; 8 bases fit TRBD2. CDR1 and CDR2 (germline): LGHNA, YSLEER. There are 17 residues in the CDR3. Trimming at V came to 1 base and at J to 2 bases, leaving 8 bases not matched to a gene. The CDR3 region has the DNA TGCGCCAGCAGCCAAGTGGGAGCGGGAGTGATCACAGATACGCAGTATTTT. Translating it yields CASSQVGAGVITDTQYF.

The V gene is TRBV13, the J gene TRBJ1-4; the D is unclear. Trimming removed 1 base at V and 4 bases at J, with 16 bases between. The CDR3 covers 17 residues. The germline V gene has CDR1 PRHDT and CDR2 FYEKMQ (reference sequence). The CDR3 loop is CASSLAGISGFNEKLFF. DNA for the CDR3: TGTGCCAGCAGCTTAGCCGGTATCTCGGGGTTTAATGAAAAACTGTTTTTT.

V is TRBV10-2 and J is TRBJ2-5; weak D call: TRBD2 (6 bases). The better agreement between TRBJ2-7 and the DNA end casts doubt on the J call. The CDR3 totals 20 residues. The germline gives CDR1 WSHSY, CDR2 SAAADI. The CDR3 DNA reads as TGCGCCAGCAGAGTGCAACCGGGACTGCGCAGCTTTGGGGAGCTTAACGAGCAGTACTTC. It translates to CASRVQPGLRSFGELNEQYF.

The rearrangement uses TRBV27 and TRBJ2-7; no clear D. The CDR3 has 13 amino acids. V lost 3 bases to trimming and J lost 1 base, with 7 bases between them. The V gene's germline CDR1 is MNHEY and CDR2 SMNVEV (reference sequence). CDR3 residues: CASSFAESYEQYF. CDR3 DNA sequence: TGTGCCAGCAGTTTCGCGGAGTCCTACGAGCAGTACTTC.

The rearrangement links TRBV5-1 to TRBJ1-1; a possible D gene is TRBD1 (6 bases). From germline, CDR1 is SGHRS and CDR2 YFSETQ. The V end was cut by 2 bases, the J end by 5 bases, with 13 bases between. This CDR3 has 14 amino acids. DNA for the CDR3: TGCGCCAGCAGCTTAGGGGGATTGGGTACTGAAGCTTTCTTT. Amino acid sequence: CASSLGGLGTEAFF.

V usage is TRBV27 and J usage is TRBJ2-3; D perhaps matches TRBD2 (6 bases). This CDR3 contains 15 residues. CDR1 is MNHEY, CDR2 SMNVEV, per germline (reference sequence). With 2 bases removed from V and 2 bases from J, the gap between germline ends came to 11 bases. CDR3 residues: CASSLLGGITDTQYF. CDR3 nucleotides: TGTGCCAGCAGTTTACTGGGGGGAATCACAGATACGCAGTATTTT.

The V gene is TRBV5-6, the J gene TRBJ2-3; D remains ambiguous. Germline assignment: CDR1 SGHDT and CDR2 YYEEEE. The CDR3 has 12 residues. V was pared by 4 bases and J by 3 bases, with 6 bases between. This CDR3 is CASSDMTDTQYF. The CDR3 nucleotides are TGTGCCAGCAGCGACATGACAGATACGCAGTATTTT.

This chain joins TRBV7-9 and TRBJ2-5, with a tentative D call TRBD2 (5 bases). The V gene's germline CDR1 is SEHNR and CDR2 FQNEAQ (reference sequence). Trimming took 2 bases from V and 5 from J, leaving 18 bases between them. CDR3 size: 16 residues. CDR3 protein: CASSLIRSEGSETQYF. The DNA of the CDR3 is TGTGCCAGCAGCTTAATCAGAAGTGAGGGCAGTGAGACCCAGTACTTC.

The V gene is TRBV29-1, the J gene TRBJ2-1; D might be TRBD2 (5 bases). The CDR3 sequence is 12 residues long. Looked up from germline, CDR1 is SQVTM and CDR2 is ANQGSEA. Trimming removed 3 bases at V and 8 bases at J, with 11 bases between. The CDR3 loop is CSVEGMRDEQFF. CDR3 coding DNA: TGCAGCGTTGAGGGTATGCGGGATGAGCAGTTCTTC.

The CDR3, as DNA: TGTGCCAGCAGCTTAAGTAGCGGAGGTCGGGAGCAGTTCTTC. Its translation: CASSLSSGGREQFF. V is TRBV7-8 and J is TRBJ2-1, with D possibly matching TRBD2 (6 bases). V lost 2 bases and J 10 bases, leaving 15 bases between the germline ends. Germline V CDR1 and CDR2: SGHVS, FQNEAQ. The CDR3 length is 14 residues. The full variable domain, rest sourced from reference TRBV7-8 and TRBJ2-1, is GAGVSQSPRYKVAKRGQDVALRCDPISGHVSLFWYQQALGQGPEFLTYFQNEAQLDKSGLPSDRFFAERPEGSVSTLKIQRTQQEDSAVYLCASSLSSGGREQFFGPGTRLTVL.

The CDR3 DNA sequence: TGTGCCAGCAGCACAGGTAATGAGCAGTTCTTC. Its protein is CASSTGNEQFF. The V and J genes are TRBV5-5 and TRBJ2-1; TRBD1 is a possible D gene (5 bases). Germline V gene data show CDR1 as SGHKS and CDR2 as YYEKEE (reference sequence). Trimming pared 4 bases from V and 7 bases from J, leaving 6 bases between. This CDR3 comprises 11 residues.

V gene TRBV7-8 combines with J gene TRBJ2-7, with 12 bases identical to TRBD2. V lost 5 bases to trimming and J lost 2 bases; unmatched junction nucleotides: 10. This CDR3 has 17 amino acids. The V gene's germline CDR1 is SGHVS and CDR2 FQNEAQ. CDR3 region: CASSTGLAGPWPYEQYF. For the CDR3, the DNA is TGTGCCAGCAGCACCGGACTAGCGGGACCCTGGCCCTACGAGCAGTACTTC.

This sequence joins TRBV27 and TRBJ1-1; TRBD1 might be the D (6 bases). Per germline, CDR1 MNHEY and CDR2 SMNVEV (reference sequence). The CDR3 spans 14 residues. Trimming removed 0 bases at V and 4 bases at J, with 9 bases between. The CDR3 sequence is CASSLSRGGTEAFF. CDR3 bases: TGTGCCAGCAGTTTATCGAGGGGGGGCACTGAAGCTTTCTTT.

The rearrangement uses TRBV19 and TRBJ2-2; 7 positions match TRBD2. This CDR3 region has 14 residues. Losses at the gene ends were 7 bases for V and 4 bases for J; bases not matched to a gene: 6. CDR1 and CDR2 from the germline V gene are LNHDA and SQIVND (reference sequence). This CDR3 reads CASTGRESTGELFF. In DNA, the CDR3 is TGTGCCAGTACGGGGCGGGAGAGCACCGGGGAGCTGTTTTTT.